Below are 19 T cell receptor beta chains sequenced from a single sample in a study of T cells in Graves' hyperthyroidism and ophthalmopathy. Researchers took RNA transcripts and amplified the TCR beta CDR3 regions from them. HTBI primers were the set used in a first-round RT-PCR of the TCR CDR3. TCRdb independently ran MiXCR on the multiplex PCR reads; one entry per CDR3 protein. This sample has approximately 420,000 distinct CDR3 sequences, with approximately 15% found just once. The sequenced sample consisted of blood. The receptor source for this set is a woman aged 18 to 35 with Graves' hyperthyroidism.

DNA of the CDR3: TGCAGCGTTGAATATCCGGGACTAGCGGGAGGGCCCGAGACCCAGTACTTC. This sequence encodes CSVEYPGLAGGPETQYF. The V and J genes are TRBV29-1 and TRBJ2-5, with 16 bases lining up with TRBD2. In germline, CDR1 is SQVTM, CDR2 ANQGSEA. J lost 5 bases, V lost 2 bases, and 8 bases had no gene match. This CDR3 has 17 residues. Full variable domain (missing parts from reference TRBV29-1 and TRBJ2-5): SAVISQKPSRDICQRGTSLTIQCQVDSQVTMMFWYRQQPGQSLTLIATANQGSEATYESGFVIDKFPISRPNLTFSTLTVSNMSPEDSSIYLCSVEYPGLAGGPETQYFGPGTRLLVL.

This clonotype occurred many times. The chain is built from TRBV28 and TRBJ1-1; D remains ambiguous. The CDR3 has 12 amino acids. Germline V gene data show CDR1 as MDHEN and CDR2 as SYDVKM. V shed 3 bases and J shed 2 bases, with 4 bases lying between them. The DNA for the CDR3 is TGTGCCAGCAGTTTTACAAACACTGAAGCTTTCTTT. Amino acid sequence: CASSFTNTEAFF.

This clonotype was counted only a few times. J is TRBJ1-4 and V is TRBV20-1; the D is unclear. Trimming removed 6 bases from V and 4 bases from J, with 9 bases in between. Germline CDR1 DFQATT, CDR2 SNEGSKA (reference sequence). The CDR3 has 12 amino acids. The DNA for the CDR3 is TGCAGTGCCGAGGACGGTAATGAAAAACTGTTTTTT. The encoded protein is CSAEDGNEKLFF.

This clonotype was observed many times. V gene TRBV11-2 combines with J gene TRBJ2-1; 9 bases are shared with TRBD1. The CDR3 has 15 residues. V dropped 0 bases and J dropped 7; count of bases not matched to a gene: 4. CDR1 and CDR2 (germline): SGHAT, FQNNGV. As DNA, the CDR3 is TGTGCCAGCAGCTTAGAACAGGGGGCTTCGAATGAGCAGTTCTTC. Protein: CASSLEQGASNEQFF.

This clonotype was counted many times. V gene TRBV27 combines with J gene TRBJ2-5, with D possibly matching TRBD1 (6 bases). Deletions cut 6 bases from V and 1 base from J, with 15 bases between. The length of the CDR3 is 15 residues. The germline CDR1 and CDR2 sequences are MNHEY and SMNVEV (reference sequence). CDR3 amino acids: CASRAQGWGQETQYF. CDR3 sequence (DNA): TGTGCCAGCAGAGCACAGGGATGGGGCCAAGAGACCCAGTACTTC.

Comment on this clonotype: This could be a read error, since a much larger clone is one nucleotide away. The chain employs TRBV3-1 and TRBJ2-7, with D tentatively TRBD2 (6 bases). The CDR3 is 15 residues long. Trimming shortened V by 1 base and J by 2 bases, and 12 bases separated the two germline ends. The V gene's germline CDR1 is LGHDT and CDR2 YNNKEL (reference sequence). This CDR3 reads CASSQGGTRTYEQYF. In DNA, the CDR3 is TGTGCCAGCAGCCAAGGCGGGACCCGGACCTACGAGCAGTACTTC.

Regarding this clonotype: This may be a read error: a much more frequent sequence differs by one nucleotide. The V and J genes are TRBV2 and TRBJ2-1; TRBD2 is a possible D gene (5 bases). The CDR3 is 12 residues long. V was shortened by 6 bases and J by 10 bases, with 13 bases between the two germline ends. Per germline, CDR1 SNHLY and CDR2 FYNNEI. CDR3 residues: CASRGSVNEQFF. For the CDR3, the DNA is TGTGCCAGCAGGGGGAGTGTGAACGAGCAGTTCTTC.

This clonotype has a handful of counts. The chain employs TRBV5-1 and TRBJ1-4; D might be TRBD1 (6 bases). Trimming shortened V by 1 base and J by 7 bases, and 8 bases separated the two germline ends. The germline V gene encodes CDR1 SGHRS and CDR2 YFSETQ. This CDR3 spans 13 amino acids. In DNA, the CDR3 is TGCGCCAGCAGCTTGACGGGGGCTGAAAAACTGTTTTTT. Protein product: CASSLTGAEKLFF. Complete variable domain (other parts from reference TRBV5-1 and TRBJ1-4): KAGVTQTPRYLIKTRGQQVTLSCSPISGHRSVSWYQQTPGQGLQFLFEYFSETQRNKGNFPGRFSGRQFSNSRSEMNVSTLELGDSALYLCASSLTGAEKLFFGSGTQLSVL.

As to this clonotype: A much larger clone differs from this one at a single base, so this may be a read error. The CDR3 DNA reads TGTGCCAGCAGGGCGGGTCGGGGCAATGAGCAGTACTTC. Translating gives CASRAGRGNEQYF. The chain carries TRBV12-3 or TRBV12-4 and TRBJ2-1; either TRBD1 or TRBD2 may supply D (5 bases each). With the DNA end fitting TRBJ2-7 better, the J assignment may be wrong. This CDR3 contains 13 residues.

There are a few counts of this clonotype. The chain is built from TRBV12-3 or TRBV12-4 and TRBJ1-6; maybe TRBD1 (6 bases). The CDR3 has 14 amino acids. With 5 bases removed from V and 10 bases from J, the gap between germline ends came to 15 bases. This CDR3 is CASSLWGRESPLHF. CDR3 nucleotides: TGTGCCAGCAGTCTGTGGGGGCGTGAGTCACCCCTCCACTTT.

This clonotype was seen many times. The rearrangement joins TRBV6-1 to TRBJ1-2, with a possible D match to TRBD1 (6 bases). CDR3 size: 15 residues. CDR1 is MNHNS, CDR2 SASEGT, per germline. Between the trimmed V and J ends, which lost 6 bases and 3 bases, there was a span of 17 bases. CDR3 DNA sequence: TGTGCCAGCAGCACCAGGTACAGGGTCGACTATGGCTACACCTTC. It codes for CASSTRYRVDYGYTF.

This sequence joins TRBV7-2 and TRBJ2-3; tentatively, D is TRBD2 (5 bases). The CDR3 length is 15 residues. V was shortened by 5 bases and J by 2 bases, with 14 bases between the two germline ends. From germline, CDR1 is SGHTA and CDR2 FQGNSA. DNA for the CDR3: TGTGCCAGCAGCGCAACCGGGATCATCACAGATACGCAGTATTTT. As protein: CASSATGIITDTQYF.

The sample holds a few counts of this clonotype. The rearrangement uses TRBV20-1 and TRBJ1-2; maybe TRBD1 (5 bases). In germline, CDR1 is DFQATT, CDR2 SNEGSKA (reference sequence). Trimming pared 0 bases from V and 9 bases from J, leaving 17 bases between. This CDR3 contains 14 residues. The CDR3: CSARDLVTGGSYTF. CDR3 DNA sequence: TGCAGTGCTAGAGATCTAGTTACGGGGGGGAGCTACACCTTC.

The chain recombines TRBV5-1 with TRBJ2-5; 7 nucleotides align to TRBD2. This CDR3 contains 13 residues. Germline V gene sequence: CDR1 SGHRS, CDR2 YFSETQ. Trimming cost V 4 bases and J 5 bases; bases outside gene matches: 5. The CDR3 bases are TGCGCCAGCAGCACACTAGCGAGGGAGACCCAGTACTTC. Its translation is CASSTLARETQYF.

V gene TRBV10-2 combines with J gene TRBJ1-5; a weak D match, TRBD1 (6 bases). The CDR3 runs 16 residues. V lost 3 bases and J lost 1, with 13 bases in between. CDR1 is WSHSY, CDR2 SAAADI, per germline. This CDR3 reads CASSDGDISSNQPQHF. CDR3 sequence (DNA): TGCGCCAGCAGTGATGGGGACATTTCGAGCAATCAGCCCCAGCATTTT.

This clonotype was recorded at least ten times. V is TRBV5-1 and J is TRBJ1-5, with D uncertain. V was pared by 0 bases and J by 0 bases, with 4 bases between. Per germline, CDR1 SGHRS and CDR2 YFSETQ. The CDR3 contains 14 residues. The CDR3 region has the DNA TGCGCCAGCAGCTTGGAGGGTAGCAATCAGCCCCAGCATTTT. Its translation is CASSLEGSNQPQHF.

This clonotype was counted many times. This chain joins TRBV12-3 or TRBV12-4 and TRBJ1-2, with D uncertain. The CDR3 contains 14 residues. V dropped 4 bases and J dropped 4 bases, with 13 bases sitting between them. The CDR3 region is CASSSGLYSYGYTF. The CDR3 region has the DNA TGTGCCAGCAGTTCCGGACTTTACTCCTATGGCTACACCTTC.

A few counts support this clonotype. The rearrangement links TRBV9 to TRBJ1-6; D ambiguous. From germline, CDR1 is SGDLS and CDR2 YYNGEE. CDR3 length equals 12 residues. V shed 8 bases and J shed 7 bases, with 10 bases lying between them. The CDR3 nucleotides are TGTGCCAGTTCGAGGGTGAATTCACCCCTCCACTTT. It codes for CASSRVNSPLHF.

This clonotype showed up just a few times. The CDR3 nucleotides read TGCGCCAGCAGCTTCGACAACTATGGCTACACCTTC. It codes for CASSFDNYGYTF. The V call is TRBV5-1, the J call TRBJ1-2, with D hard to call. Germline lookup yields CDR1 SGHRS and CDR2 YFSETQ. The germline V and J ends were trimmed by 2 bases and 2 bases, with 4 bases remaining between them. There are 12 residues in the CDR3.